The 20 T cell receptor beta chains below all came from one sample that was sequenced in a study of T cells in Graves' hyperthyroidism and ophthalmopathy. The TCR beta CDR3 regions underwent amplification using RNA transcripts as the source. TCR CDR3 regions were first amplified by RT-PCR with HTBI primers. TCRdb recomputed calls from the multiplex PCR reads with MiXCR, one row per CDR3 protein. The profile shows hundreds of thousands of distinct CDR3 sequences, roughly 14% of them singletons. What was sequenced was blood. The source of these receptors is a man aged 18-30 years with Graves' ophthalmopathy.

The table lists this clonotype with many counts. The chain combines TRBV18 with TRBJ2-2; 9 nucleotides agree with TRBD1. With 3 bases clipped from V and 7 bases from J, the junction kept 3 bases outside the gene matches. Germline V gives CDR1 KGHSH, CDR2 LQKENI. This CDR3 region has 14 residues. CDR3 nucleotide sequence: TGTGCCAGCTCACCGGGACAGGGCTTCGGGGAGCTGTTTTTT. Its translation is CASSPGQGFGELFF.

The V call is TRBV3-1, the J call TRBJ2-1; 11 nucleotides align to TRBD1. The germline gives CDR1 LGHDT, CDR2 YNNKEL (reference sequence). The trim removed 1 base at V and 8 bases at J, leaving 4 bases unmatched. The CDR3 runs to 15 residues. CDR3 DNA: TGTGCCAGCAGCCAAGTGGGGACAGGGGGTGATGAGCAGTTCTTC. This gives the protein CASSQVGTGGDEQFF.

This clonotype has a handful of counts. The V and J genes are TRBV24-1 and TRBJ2-1; D is undetermined. The CDR3 consists of 14 residues. The V end was cut by 3 bases, the J end by 6 bases, with 11 bases between. CDR1 is KGHDR, CDR2 SFDVKD, per germline. CDR3 nucleotide sequence: TGTGCCACCAGTGATGAGAGTAGATTCAATGAGCAGTTCTTC. Amino acids: CATSDESRFNEQFF.

This clonotype was seen ten or more times. This chain uses TRBV27 with TRBJ2-5; 9 bases agree with TRBD2. The CDR3 loop spans 16 amino acids. V shed 5 bases, J shed 1 base, and the junction held 8 bases outside the gene matches. Germline V gene sequence: CDR1 MNHEY, CDR2 SMNVEV (reference sequence). The CDR3 protein is CASSPRTSAIQETQYF. CDR3 DNA sequence: TGTGCCAGCAGTCCTAGGACTAGCGCCATCCAAGAGACCCAGTACTTC.

The table lists this clonotype with a few counts. This sequence joins TRBV4-1 and TRBJ1-3; TRBD1 agrees at 7 bases. The CDR3 is 16 amino acids. Germline V CDR1 and CDR2: MGHRA, YSYEKL. V was clipped by 1 base and J by 2 bases; unmatched bases: 5. The CDR3 here is CASSQVGGGAGNTIYF. As DNA, the CDR3 is TGCGCCAGCAGCCAAGTAGGAGGGGGCGCTGGAAACACCATATATTTT.

This clonotype was counted at least ten times. The J gene is TRBJ2-3, the V gene TRBV3-1; D unresolved. Germline V lookup: CDR1 LGHDT, CDR2 YNNKEL (reference sequence). The V gene lost 0 bases and the J gene lost 1 base, with 20 bases spanning the gap. This CDR3 region has 19 residues. The CDR3 DNA follows: TGTGCCAGCAGCCAAGATTTAACCCCCAGAATTCGTCGCACAGATACGCAGTATTTT. Translated: CASSQDLTPRIRRTDTQYF.

This clonotype was seen at least ten times. V and J are TRBV13 and TRBJ2-2; 8 nucleotides align to TRBD2. The CDR3 contains 15 residues. Looked up from germline, CDR1 is PRHDT and CDR2 is FYEKMQ (reference sequence). V dropped 4 bases and J dropped 0; count of bases not matched to a gene: 1. DNA of the CDR3: TGTGCCAGCAGCTCACTAGCGGCGAACACCGGGGAGCTGTTTTTT. It translates to CASSSLAANTGELFF.

A note on this clonotype: A much larger clone is a single base away; this may be a read error. In this CDR3 the conserved last residue, phenylalanine or tryptophan, is missing, so a read error is likely. The CDR3 region is CATSRGYREGETQYS. In nucleotides, the CDR3 is TGTGCCACCAGCAGAGGTTACAGGGAGGGAGAGACCCAGTACTCC. The chain combines TRBV15 with TRBJ2-5; D is possibly TRBD2 (7 bases). Germline CDR1 LNHNV, CDR2 YYDKDF (reference sequence). This CDR3 contains 15 residues. V lost 1 base and J 4 bases, leaving 13 bases between the germline ends.

Ten or more counts support this clonotype. The rearrangement uses TRBV10-2 and TRBJ2-7; no definite D call. The CDR3 covers 12 residues. V shed 6 bases and J shed 0 bases, with 6 bases lying between them. Per germline, CDR1 WSHSY and CDR2 SAAADI. This CDR3 is CASSAVSYEQYF. Here the CDR3 DNA reads TGCGCCAGCAGCGCTGTCTCCTACGAGCAGTACTTC.

This clonotype was recorded at least ten times. This rearrangement joins TRBV20-1 to TRBJ1-2; TRBD1 might be the D (5 bases). CDR1 DFQATT and CDR2 SNEGSKA come from the germline V gene (reference sequence). Trimming left V 3 bases short and J 4 bases short, with 24 bases between. The CDR3 consists of 17 residues. CDR3 sequence: CSASFRDSGLGTYGYTF. In nucleotides, the CDR3 is TGCAGTGCTAGTTTCAGGGACTCCGGACTCGGGACCTATGGCTACACCTTC.

In its sample, this clonotype was seen many times. J is TRBJ1-3 and V is TRBV3-1; D is undetermined. There are 16 residues in the CDR3. Germline lookup yields CDR1 LGHDT and CDR2 YNNKEL (reference sequence). The V and J ends lost 4 bases and 4 bases respectively, with 17 bases between them. Here the CDR3 reads CASSPGLLTGGNTIYF. CDR3 sequence (DNA): TGTGCCAGCAGCCCGGGCCTCCTAACCGGCGGAAACACCATATATTTT.

This clonotype was recorded a few times. A read error is possible here, since a much larger clone lies one base away. The chain carries TRBV12-3 or TRBV12-4 and TRBJ1-2, with 7 bases fitting TRBD1. V lost 7 bases to trimming and J lost 3 bases; unmatched junction nucleotides: 11. The CDR3 runs 15 residues. CDR3 residues: CASIKGGRADYGYTF. CDR3 nucleotides: TGTGCCAGCATAAAAGGGGGCAGAGCTGACTATGGCTACACCTTC.

The V gene is TRBV6-1, the J gene TRBJ1-6; D uncertain. CDR1 is MNHNS, CDR2 SASEGT, per germline. The CDR3 spans 15 residues. Trimming removed 4 bases from V and 7 bases from J, with 14 bases in between. CDR3 protein: CASSVETRTNSPLHF. The CDR3 region has the DNA TGTGCCAGCAGTGTAGAGACACGAACCAATTCACCCCTCCACTTT.

There are many counts of this clonotype. The CDR3 is CASSQEGGPNQPQHF. DNA for the CDR3: TGCGCCAGCAGCCAAGAGGGAGGGCCTAATCAGCCCCAGCATTTT. The genes are TRBV5-1 and TRBJ1-5, with D hard to call. The V gene's germline CDR1 is SGHRS and CDR2 YFSETQ. The CDR3 length is 15 residues. With 4 bases removed from V and 4 bases from J, the gap between germline ends came to 15 bases. Variable domain in full (rest from reference TRBV5-1 and TRBJ1-5): KAGVTQTPRYLIKTRGQQVTLSCSPISGHRSVSWYQQTPGQGLQFLFEYFSETQRNKGNFPGRFSGRQFSNSRSEMNVSTLELGDSALYLCASSQEGGPNQPQHFGDGTRLSIL.

This clonotype was counted many times. The chain links TRBV11-2 to TRBJ2-7; no firm D call. V shed 5 bases and J shed 0 bases, with 14 bases lying between them. The germline V gene has CDR1 SGHAT and CDR2 FQNNGV. The CDR3 has 15 amino acids. The CDR3 nucleotides read TGTGCCAGCAGCCCCCCTGAGCGCCCCTCCTACGAGCAGTACTTC. It translates to CASSPPERPSYEQYF.

This clonotype has ten or more counts. The chain carries TRBV5-8 and TRBJ2-3; 8 positions match TRBD2. Germline CDR1 reads SGHTS; CDR2 reads YDEGEE. CDR3 size: 15 residues. V trimming: 0 bases; J trimming: 5 bases; junction bases outside the gene matches: 5. CDR3 sequence (DNA): TGTGCCAGCAGCTTGGCGCTAGCGGGCGGAGATACGCAGTATTTT. Translation gives CASSLALAGGDTQYF.

A few counts support this clonotype. This rearrangement joins TRBV12-3 or TRBV12-4 to TRBJ1-2; D gene ambiguous. Trimming shortened V by 3 bases and J by 0 bases, and 8 bases separated the two germline ends. The CDR3 is 14 residues long. CDR3 protein: CASSFGVTNYGYTF. DNA for the CDR3: TGTGCCAGCAGTTTCGGAGTAACTAACTATGGCTACACCTTC.

This clonotype was seen many times. The chain employs TRBV5-1 and TRBJ1-1, with D perhaps matching TRBD1 (6 bases). The germline V and J ends were trimmed by 3 bases and 1 base, with 16 bases remaining between them. Germline V gene sequence: CDR1 SGHRS, CDR2 YFSETQ. The CDR3 runs 16 residues. The CDR3 DNA reads TGCGCCAGCAGCTCCTCAGGGACAAGGTGGAACACTGAAGCTTTCTTT. It encodes CASSSSGTRWNTEAFF.

As regards this clonotype: This may be a read error: a much more frequent sequence differs by one nucleotide. Lacking the conserved final phenylalanine or tryptophan, this CDR3 likely reflects a read error. The rearrangement links TRBV3-1 to TRBJ2-7; unclear D gene. This CDR3 contains 13 residues. V lost 0 bases, J lost 4 bases, and 7 bases lay in between. CDR1 and CDR2 (germline): LGHDT, YNNKEL (reference sequence). Here the CDR3 reads CASSQEWSYEQYL. The CDR3 region has the DNA TGTGCCAGCAGCCAAGAATGGAGTTACGAGCAGTACCTC.

This rearrangement joins TRBV2 to TRBJ2-1; D uncertain. Germline V gene lookup returns CDR1 SNHLY and CDR2 FYNNEI. V lost 4 bases and J lost 3, with 10 bases in between. This CDR3 is 14 amino acids long. The CDR3 is CASSVEGFYNEQFF. The CDR3 region has the DNA TGTGCCAGCAGTGTTGAAGGGTTCTACAATGAGCAGTTCTTC.